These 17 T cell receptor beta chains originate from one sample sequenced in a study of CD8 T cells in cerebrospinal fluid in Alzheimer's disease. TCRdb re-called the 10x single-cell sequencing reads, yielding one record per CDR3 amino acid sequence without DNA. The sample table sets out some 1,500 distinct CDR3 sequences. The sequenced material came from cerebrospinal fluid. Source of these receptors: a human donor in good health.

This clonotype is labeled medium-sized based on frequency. The CDR3 loop reads CSASEGPHTDTQYF. V usage is TRBV20-1 and J usage is TRBJ2-3; TCRdb names TRBD1, which stays unverified in the absence of DNA. Looked up from germline, CDR1 is DFQATT and CDR2 is SNEGSKA (reference sequence). This CDR3 has 14 amino acids.

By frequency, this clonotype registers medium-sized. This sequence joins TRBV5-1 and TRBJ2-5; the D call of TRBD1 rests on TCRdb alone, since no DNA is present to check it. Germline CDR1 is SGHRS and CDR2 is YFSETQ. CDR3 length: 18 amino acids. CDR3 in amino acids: CASSLVIGGPILQETQYF.

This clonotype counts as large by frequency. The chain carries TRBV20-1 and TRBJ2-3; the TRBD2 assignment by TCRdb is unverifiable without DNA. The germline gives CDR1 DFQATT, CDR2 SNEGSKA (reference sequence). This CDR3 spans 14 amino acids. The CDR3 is CSASEGALRDTQYF.

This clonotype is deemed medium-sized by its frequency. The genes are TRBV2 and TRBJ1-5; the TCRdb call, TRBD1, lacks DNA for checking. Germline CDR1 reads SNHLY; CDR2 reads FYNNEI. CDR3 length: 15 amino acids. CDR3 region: CASRFGQGDNQPQHF.

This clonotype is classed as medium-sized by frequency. The CDR3 loop reads CASSVQGLAGELFF. The chain combines TRBV9 with TRBJ2-2; TCRdb gives TRBD1 as the D gene, but with no DNA this cannot be confirmed. This CDR3 is 14 amino acids long. Germline V gene lookup returns CDR1 SGDLS and CDR2 YYNGEE.

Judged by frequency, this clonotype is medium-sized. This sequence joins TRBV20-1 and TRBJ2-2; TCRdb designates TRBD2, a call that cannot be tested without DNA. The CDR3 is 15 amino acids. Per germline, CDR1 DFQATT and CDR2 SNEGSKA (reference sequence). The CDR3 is CSARVGSGSTGELFF.

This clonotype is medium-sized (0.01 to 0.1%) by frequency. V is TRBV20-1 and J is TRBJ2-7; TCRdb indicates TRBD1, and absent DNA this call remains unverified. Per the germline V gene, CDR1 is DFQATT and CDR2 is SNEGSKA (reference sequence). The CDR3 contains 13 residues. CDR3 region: CSARTGTGYEQYF.

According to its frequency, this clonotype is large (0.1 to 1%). The CDR3: CASGIGTMNTEAFF. The chain joins TRBV7-2 to TRBJ1-1. The CDR3 has 14 residues. Germline CDR1 SGHTA, CDR2 FQGNSA.

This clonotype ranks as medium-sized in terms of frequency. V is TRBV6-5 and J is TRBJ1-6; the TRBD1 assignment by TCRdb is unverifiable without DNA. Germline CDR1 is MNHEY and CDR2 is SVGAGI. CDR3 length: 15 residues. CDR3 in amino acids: CASSYWDRGNSPLHF.

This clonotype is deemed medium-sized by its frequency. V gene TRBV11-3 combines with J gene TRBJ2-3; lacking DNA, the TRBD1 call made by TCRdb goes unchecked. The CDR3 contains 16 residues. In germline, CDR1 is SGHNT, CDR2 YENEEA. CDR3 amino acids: CASSPRTGGFTDTQYF.

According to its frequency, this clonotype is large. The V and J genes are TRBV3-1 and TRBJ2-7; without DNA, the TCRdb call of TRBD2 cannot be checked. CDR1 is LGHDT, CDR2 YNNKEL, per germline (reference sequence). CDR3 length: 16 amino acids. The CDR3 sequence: CASSQDRREAAYEQYF.

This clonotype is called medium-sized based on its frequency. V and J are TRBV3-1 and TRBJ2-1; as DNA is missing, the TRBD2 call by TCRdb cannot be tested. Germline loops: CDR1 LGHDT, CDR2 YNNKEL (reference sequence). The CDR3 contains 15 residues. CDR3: CASSPSGAGRHEQFF.

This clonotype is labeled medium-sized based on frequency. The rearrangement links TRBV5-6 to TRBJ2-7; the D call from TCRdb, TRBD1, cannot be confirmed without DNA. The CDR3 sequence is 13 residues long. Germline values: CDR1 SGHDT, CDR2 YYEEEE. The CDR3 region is CASSWTYSYEQYF.

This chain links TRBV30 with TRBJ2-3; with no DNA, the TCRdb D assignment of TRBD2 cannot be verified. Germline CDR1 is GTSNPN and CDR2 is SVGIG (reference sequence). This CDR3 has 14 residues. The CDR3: CAWSGTSGTDTQYF.

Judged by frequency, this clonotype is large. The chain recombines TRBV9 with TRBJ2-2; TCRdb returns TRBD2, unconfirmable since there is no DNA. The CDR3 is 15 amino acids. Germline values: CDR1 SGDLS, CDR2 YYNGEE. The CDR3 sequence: CASSVREENTGELFF.

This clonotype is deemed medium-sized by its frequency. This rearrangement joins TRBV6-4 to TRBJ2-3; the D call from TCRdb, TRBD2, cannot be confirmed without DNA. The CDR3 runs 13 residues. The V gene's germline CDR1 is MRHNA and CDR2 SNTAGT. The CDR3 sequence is CASSDTRGDTQYF.

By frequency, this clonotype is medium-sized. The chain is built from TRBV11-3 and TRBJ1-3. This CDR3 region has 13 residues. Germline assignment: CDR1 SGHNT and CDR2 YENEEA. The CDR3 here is CASSSTSGNTIYF.